This TCR beta chain was captured in a study of Graves' ophthalmopathy and Graves' hyperthyroidism. Study-level points and caveats: Blood was where most expanded thyroid clonotypes above 0.001 frequency also turned up. As the model predicted ophthalmopathy progression, it achieved a sensitivity of 70% to 71% and a specificity of more than 72%. Cross-validated, the 13-signature model showed 87.88%/81.08% sensitivity/specificity, and 80%/75% in the test set.

Investigators amplified TCR beta CDR3 regions from RNA transcripts. The library came from an HTBI-primed first-round RT-PCR and a second-round multiplex PCR. Each CDR3 protein gets one entry after TCRdb re-called the multiplex PCR reads with MiXCR. The sample lists 500,000 to 600,000 distinct CDR3 sequences, 35% to 40% occurring once. Other autoimmune diseases, uncontrolled infections, pregnancy or lactation led to the exclusion of patients. This clonotype has a count of ten or more. Its antigen remains unidentified. The trim removed 4 bases at V and 3 bases at J, leaving 7 bases unmatched. There are 15 residues in the CDR3. Germline V gene lookup returns CDR1 SGHDN and CDR2 FVKESK.

The receptor comes from an adult man with Graves' hyperthyroidism. The rearrangement joins TRBV14 to TRBJ2-7, with TRBD1 identical over 9 bases. Sequencing used peripheral blood or thyroid tissue (not recorded which). CDR3 protein: CASSRGQGYDYEQYF. Written as DNA, the CDR3 is TGTGCCAGCAGCCGAGGACAGGGGTATGACTACGAGCAGTACTTC.